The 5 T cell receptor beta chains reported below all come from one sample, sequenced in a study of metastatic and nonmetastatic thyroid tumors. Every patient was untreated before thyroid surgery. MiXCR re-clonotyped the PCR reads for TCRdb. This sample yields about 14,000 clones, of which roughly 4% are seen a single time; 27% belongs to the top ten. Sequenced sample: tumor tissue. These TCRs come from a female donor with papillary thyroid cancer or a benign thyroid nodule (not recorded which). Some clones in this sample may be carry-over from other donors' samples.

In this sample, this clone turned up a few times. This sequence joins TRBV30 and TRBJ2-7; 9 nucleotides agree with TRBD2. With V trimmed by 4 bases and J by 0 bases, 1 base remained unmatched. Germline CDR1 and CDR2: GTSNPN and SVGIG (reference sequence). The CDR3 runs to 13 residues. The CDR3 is CAWTSGTSYEQYF. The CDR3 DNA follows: TGTGCCTGGACTAGCGGGACCTCCTACGAGCAGTACTTC.

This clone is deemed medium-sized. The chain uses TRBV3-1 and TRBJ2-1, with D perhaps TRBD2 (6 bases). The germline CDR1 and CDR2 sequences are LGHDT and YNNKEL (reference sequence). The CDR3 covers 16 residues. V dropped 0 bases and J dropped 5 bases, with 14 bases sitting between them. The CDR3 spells CASSQDSVERDNEQFF. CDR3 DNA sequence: TGTGCCAGCAGCCAAGACTCAGTTGAGCGGGACAATGAGCAGTTCTTC.

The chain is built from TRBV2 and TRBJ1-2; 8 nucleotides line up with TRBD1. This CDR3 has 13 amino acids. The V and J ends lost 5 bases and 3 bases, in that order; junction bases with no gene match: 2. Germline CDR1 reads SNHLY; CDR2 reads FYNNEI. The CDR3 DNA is TGTGCCAGCAGTCCGACAGGGGACTATGGCTACACCTTC. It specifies CASSPTGDYGYTF. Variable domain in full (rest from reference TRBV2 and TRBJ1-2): EPEVTQTPSHQVTQMGQEVILRCVPISNHLYFYWYRQILGQKVEFLVSFYNNEISEKSEIFDDQFSVERPDGSNFTLKIRSTKLEDSAMYFCASSPTGDYGYTFGSGTRLTVV.

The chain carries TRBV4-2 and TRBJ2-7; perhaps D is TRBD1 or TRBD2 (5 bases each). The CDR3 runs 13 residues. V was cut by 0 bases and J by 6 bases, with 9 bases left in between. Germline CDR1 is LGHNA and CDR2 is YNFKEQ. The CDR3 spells CASSQDGGSEQYF. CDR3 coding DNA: TGTGCCAGCAGCCAAGATGGGGGTAGCGAGCAGTACTTC.

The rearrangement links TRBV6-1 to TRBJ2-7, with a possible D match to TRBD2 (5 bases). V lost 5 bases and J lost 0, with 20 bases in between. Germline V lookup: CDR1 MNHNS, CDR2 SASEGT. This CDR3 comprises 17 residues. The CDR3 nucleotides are TGTGCCAGCAGTCGGCAGCCGGTACTAGTCGGCTCCTACGAGCAGTACTTC. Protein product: CASSRQPVLVGSYEQYF.